The rows below give T cell receptor beta chains drawn from one sample of a study of CD8 T cells in Susac syndrome. TCRdb independently ran MiXCR on the immunoSEQ multiplex PCR reads; one entry per CDR3 protein. The sample lists approximately 170,000 distinct CDR3 sequences; approximately 93% were seen once. The specimen was CD4+ T cells from PBMCs. These receptors came from a human donor with multiple sclerosis. Both conserved end residues are part of each CDR3. The order of the fields is D gene, V gene, clone size, J gene, CDR3 DNA, CDR3 protein. A D gene is named only where the DNA matches it firmly. Clone sizes are given selectively: once, few, many, or a class where the clone is expanded.

NA	TRBV4-2	NA	TRBJ2-5	TGTGCCAGCAGCCGTGCTAGCGACCAAGAGACCCAGTACTTC	CASSRASDQETQYF
TRBD1	TRBV19	NA	TRBJ2-7	TGTGCCAGTAGACAGAACCCGGGTACAGGGGACGAGCAGTACTTC	CASRQNPGTGDEQYF
TRBD2	TRBV19	NA	TRBJ2-3	TGTGCCAGTAGTATAGTGGCGGGAGTAGCAGATACGCAGTATTTT	CASSIVAGVADTQYF
NA	TRBV27	NA	TRBJ1-1	TGTGCCAGCAGTCCTCCGGGGGCCACTGAAGCTTTCTTT	CASSPPGATEAFF
NA	TRBV12-3/TRBV12-4	few	TRBJ2-1	TGTGCCAGCAGTAGCCAGGGCTACAATGAGCAGTTCTTC	CASSSQGYNEQFF
TRBD1	TRBV3-1	NA	TRBJ2-7	TGTGCCAGCAGCCAGCTCGGGACAGCTTACGAGCAGTACTTC	CASSQLGTAYEQYF
NA	TRBV6-5	NA	TRBJ1-1	TGTGCCAGCAGTTACGGGCACATGAACACTGAAGCTTTCTTT	CASSYGHMNTEAFF
NA	TRBV7-8	NA	TRBJ2-3	TGTGCCAGCATCCAAAGCCCAGGGGTCGGCCCAGATACGCAGTATTTT	CASIQSPGVGPDTQYF
NA	TRBV18	once	TRBJ2-5	TGTGCCAGCTCACCAACGGGGAGTGAAGAGACCCAGTACTTC	CASSPTGSEETQYF
TRBD1	TRBV20-1	NA	TRBJ1-2	TGCAGTGCTGCAGAGACAGGGACCTACACCTTC	CSAAETGTYTF
NA	TRBV3-1	NA	TRBJ2-1	TGTGCCAGCAGCCAAGAATGGGAGCAGTTCTTC	CASSQEWEQFF
NA	TRBV7-2	NA	TRBJ2-2	TGTGCCAGCAGCTTATCGCACACCGGGGAGCTGTTTTTT	CASSLSHTGELFF
TRBD1	TRBV29-1	NA	TRBJ1-5	TGCAGCGTACAGGGGGGGAATCAGCCCCAGCATTTT	CSVQGGNQPQHF
TRBD1	TRBV7-9	NA	TRBJ2-3	TGTGCCAGCGTCCCTTCACAGGGGGCGGGAGATACGCAGTATTTT	CASVPSQGAGDTQYF
NA	TRBV5-1	NA	TRBJ2-3	TGCGCCAGCAGCTTGGCTCAGAGCGGACGAGATACGCAGTATTTT	CASSLAQSGRDTQYF
NA	TRBV20-1	once	TRBJ2-2	TGCAGTGCTAGAGATCGGGGGGCTTACGGGGAGCTGTTTTTT	CSARDRGAYGELFF
TRBD2	TRBV20-1	NA	TRBJ2-1	TGCAGTGCTGCGGGAGACCTAGTGAGATACAATGAGCAGTTCTTC	CSAAGDLVRYNEQFF
NA	TRBV20-1	NA	TRBJ1-2	TGCAGTGCTACCAGGGAATATGGCTACACCTTC	CSATREYGYTF
NA	TRBV7-9	NA	TRBJ2-4	TGTGCCAGCAGCTTGAGTGGCATTCAGTACTTC	CASSLSGIQYF
NA	TRBV7-9	NA	TRBJ1-1	TGTGCCAGCAGCTTAGTAGGGGTCCCTGAAGCTTTCTTT	CASSLVGVPEAFF
TRBD2	TRBV4-2	once	TRBJ2-2	TGTGCCAGCAGCGTGGGACTAGCGGGAATTGACGGGGAGCTGTTTTTT	CASSVGLAGIDGELFF
NA	TRBV12-2	NA	TRBJ2-7	TGTGCAAGTCGCTTACCCACCGACGCCGCCTACGAGCAGTACTTC	CASRLPTDAAYEQYF
TRBD1	TRBV12-3/TRBV12-4	NA	TRBJ2-5	TGTGCCAGCAGTTCTAGCCCAGGGGGAGAGACCCAGTACTTC	CASSSSPGGETQYF
NA	TRBV6-6	NA	TRBJ1-1	TGTGCCAGCAGTTACTCGCAGGAGAACGAAGCTTTCTTT	CASSYSQENEAFF
NA	TRBV6-5	NA	TRBJ2-2	TGTGCCAGCAGTTACGGTCAGGTGAACACCGGGGAGCTGTTTTTT	CASSYGQVNTGELFF
NA	TRBV29-1	NA	TRBJ2-1	TGCAGCGCTGGGGGACCGGGACCCGATTCCTACAATGAGCAGTTCTTC	CSAGGPGPDSYNEQFF
NA	TRBV6-6	few	TRBJ2-7	TGTGCCAGCAGCCCTGACTACGAGCAGTACTTC	CASSPDYEQYF
NA	TRBV19	NA	TRBJ2-2	TGTGCCAGTAGTCCACAGGGACCCGGGGAGCTGTTTTTT	CASSPQGPGELFF
NA	TRBV4-2	NA	TRBJ1-5	TGTGCCAGCAGCCAAGGGGAAAGCAATCAGCCCCAGCATTTT	CASSQGESNQPQHF
TRBD2	TRBV27	NA	TRBJ2-5	TGTGCCAGCAGTCCCCTGAGCGGGAGGGCCGGAGAGACCCAGTACTTC	CASSPLSGRAGETQYF
TRBD1	TRBV5-6	few	TRBJ2-5	TGTGCCAGCAGCTGGACAGGGGGCGGCGAGGAGACCCAGTACTTC	CASSWTGGGEETQYF
TRBD2	TRBV14	once	TRBJ2-1	TGTGCCAGCAGCCGGGGGGGTAGACCCGGTGAGCAGTTCTTC	CASSRGGRPGEQFF
NA	TRBV30	NA	TRBJ2-7	TGTGCCTGGAGTGACCGTCGGGACTCGTACTTC	CAWSDRRDSYF
NA	TRBV15	once	TRBJ2-5	TGTGCCACCAGCAGGGAGGACACCAACTATGGGGAACAAGAGACCCAGTACTTC	CATSREDTNYGEQETQYF
TRBD2	TRBV19	NA	TRBJ2-7	TGTGCCAGTAGGAGGGAGGGCCGGTACGAGCAGTACTTC	CASRREGRYEQYF
NA	TRBV12-3/TRBV12-4	NA	TRBJ2-7	TGTGCCAGCAGTCGTTCTCCCGAGCAGTACTTC	CASSRSPEQYF